This T cell receptor (beta chain) was identified in a study of blood T cell repertoires in COVID-19. Study-wide background: In each case, the material was cDNA or gDNA derived from T cells, B-cell-depleted T cells, or PBMCs.

Looked up from germline, CDR1 is MNHEY and CDR2 is SVGAGI. This CDR3 has 15 amino acids. Trimming removed 0 bases from V and 2 bases from J, with 10 bases in between. How the authors handled the data: For nucleated cells, counts were estimated from reference gene primer amplification. Libraries were prepared by immunoSEQ multiplex PCR; TCRdb keeps only in-frame clonotypes and omits some of them. Clone size and V and J calls were adopted from that table, with D and trimming inferred from the DNA. The sample includes roughly 190,000 clones, around 80% of them seen just once. The specimen sequenced was peripheral blood. The receptor's source is a man aged 25-45 years with active or convalescent COVID-19. J is TRBJ1-2 and V is TRBV6-5; D remains ambiguous. The CDR3 region has the DNA TGTGCCAGCAGTTACTCAACAGACCCAAACTATGGCTACACCTTC. Translated, it gives CASSYSTDPNYGYTF.